This T cell receptor (beta chain) was obtained from a study of cytomegalovirus exposure and HLA in healthy donors. The CDR3 has 14 residues. V shed 0 bases, J shed 6 bases, and the junction held 4 bases outside the gene matches. CDR1 SGHRS and CDR2 YFSETQ come from the germline V gene. Study-wide points: CMV antigen specificity was confirmed in vitro for three CMV-associated chains.

As to this clone: The antigen remains undetermined.

60 Vbeta and 13 Jbeta primers were used in PCR. Sequencing was performed with immunoSEQ multiplex PCR; in TCRdb, only in-frame clones are kept and a portion is missing. The sample yields approximately 50,000 clones, about 78% seen once. V usage is TRBV5-1 and J usage is TRBJ2-7; 9 bases align to TRBD1. This sequence originates from a man aged 30 to 39 in good health and CMV-seropositive. Material: PBMCs. CDR3 in DNA: TGCGCCAGCAGCTTGGCCCAGACAGGGGGCGAGCAGTACTTC. Protein sequence: CASSLAQTGGEQYF.